A selection of T cell receptor beta chains follows, all from one sample in a study of T cells in Graves' hyperthyroidism and ophthalmopathy. TCRdb reprocessed the multiplex PCR reads via MiXCR and lists one record per CDR3 protein. The table records some 270,000 distinct CDR3 sequences, approximately 24% of them present only once. Input material: blood. Receptors originate from a woman aged 35 to 49 with Graves' ophthalmopathy. Both conserved end residues are part of each CDR3. The D gene is left open where the match is weak. The size of a clone is reported for some rows only, either as once, few or many, or as a class for expanded clones.

clone size | J gene | V gene | D gene | CDR3 DNA | CDR3 protein
NA | TRBJ1-5 | TRBV20-1 | NA | TGCAGTGCCGGCACAGGGTACGGGCCCCAGCATTTT | CSAGTGYGPQHF
many | TRBJ2-7 | TRBV29-1 | NA | TGCAGCGTCTCTCGGGACGGCTACGAGCAGTACTTC | CSVSRDGYEQYF
many | TRBJ2-7 | TRBV28 | NA | TGTGTCAGCAGTTCCTACAGGGGGGGCAACGAGCAGTACTTC | CVSSSYRGGNEQYF
many | TRBJ1-1 | TRBV28 | NA | TGTGCCAGCAGTACCCATACAAGACAAGCTTTCTTT | CASSTHTRQAFF
NA | TRBJ1-1 | TRBV6-1 | NA | TGTGCCAGCAGTGGCGACGGGATGAACACTGAAGCTTTCTTT | CASSGDGMNTEAFF
many | TRBJ1-1 | TRBV5-1 | NA | TGTGCCAGCAGCTCCCAGGGGAACACTGAAGCTTTCTTT | CASSSQGNTEAFF
NA | TRBJ1-2 | TRBV15 | NA | TGTGCCACCAGCGCCGACAGGAGCTATGGCTACACCTTC | CATSADRSYGYTF
many | TRBJ2-7 | TRBV4-2 | NA | TGTGCCAGCAGCCCTTATGGACAGAGCTACGAGCAGTACTTC | CASSPYGQSYEQYF
NA | TRBJ1-5 | TRBV2 | NA | TGTGCCAGCAGCGCTACTTCCAGGGATCAGCCCCAGCATTTT | CASSATSRDQPQHF
many | TRBJ1-2 | TRBV6-5 | TRBD1 | TGTGCCAGCAGTCAGGGGGGGCATGGCTACACCTTC | CASSQGGHGYTF
many | TRBJ2-2 | TRBV6-5 | NA | TGTGCCACCCCCGTGGGGAGTTTCACCGGGGAGCTGTTTTTT | CATPVGSFTGELFF
many | TRBJ1-1 | TRBV12-3/TRBV12-4 | NA | TGTGCCAGCAGTTTTTCAGGGACCAACACTGAAGCTTTCTTT | CASSFSGTNTEAFF
many | TRBJ2-5 | TRBV12-3/TRBV12-4 | NA | TGTGCCAGCAGCCGGCCCGGGGGACGCCTCAGGGGTCAAGAGACCCAGTACTTC | CASSRPGGRLRGQETQYF
many | TRBJ1-1 | TRBV12-3/TRBV12-4 | NA | TGTGCCAGCACCTTAGGGGGGTCCATGAACACTGAAGCTTTCTTT | CASTLGGSMNTEAFF
once | TRBJ1-6 | TRBV12-3/TRBV12-4 | NA | TGTGCCAGCAGTTTAGCAGGCTATAATTCACCCCTCCACTTT | CASSLAGYNSPLHF
many | TRBJ2-7 | TRBV6-2/TRBV6-3 | TRBD2 | TGTGCCAGCAGTTACTCGACTAGCGGGAGATTCTGGTCCTACGAGCAGTACTTC | CASSYSTSGRFWSYEQYF
many | TRBJ2-4 | TRBV12-3/TRBV12-4 | TRBD1 | TGTGCCAGCAGTTTACTGGGACAGCACATTCAGTACTTC | CASSLLGQHIQYF
many | TRBJ1-1 | TRBV7-9 | NA | TGTGCCAGCAGCTTAGGAAGGCCTGAAGCTTTCTTT | CASSLGRPEAFF
NA | TRBJ2-5 | TRBV6-1 | TRBD2 | TGTGCCAGCAACTTTGCCCCAGCGGGGGGCCAAGAGACCCAGTACTTC | CASNFAPAGGQETQYF
many | TRBJ1-2 | TRBV6-1 | TRBD1 | TGTGCCAGCAGCGGGACAGGGCAAGAACCTAACTATGGCTACACCTTC | CASSGTGQEPNYGYTF
few | TRBJ2-7 | TRBV27 | NA | TGTGCCAGCAGTTTGGGTAGCTACTACGAGCAGTACTTC | CASSLGSYYEQYF
many | TRBJ2-7 | TRBV10-3 | NA | TGTGCCAGTAGGTACGGAGGAGGGGCCTACGAGCAGTACTTC | CASRYGGGAYEQYF
many | TRBJ1-2 | TRBV19 | NA | TGTGCCAGTAAAGAGTATGGCTACACCTTC | CASKEYGYTF
many | TRBJ2-7 | TRBV4-1 | NA | TGCGCCAGCAGCCAGCCCAGGGGTGTCGGTTACGAGCAGTACTTC | CASSQPRGVGYEQYF
few | TRBJ1-1 | TRBV11-2 | NA | TGTGCCAGCAGCTTAGGGATGGAAGCTTTCTTT | CASSLGMEAFF
NA | TRBJ1-2 | TRBV6-1 | NA | TGTGCCAGCACACCCACAGGCGGGGGCTACAACTTC | CASTPTGGGYNF
few | TRBJ2-7 | TRBV27 | TRBD2 | TGTGCCAGCAGCCCCGGGACTAGGGGATACGAGCAGTACTTC | CASSPGTRGYEQYF
many | TRBJ2-5 | TRBV7-7 | TRBD2 | TGTGCTAGCAGATTAGGACTAGCGGGAGAAGAGACCCAGTACTTC | CASRLGLAGEETQYF
NA | TRBJ2-5 | TRBV4-1 | NA | TGCGCCAGCAGCCAATATGGGGAAGAGACCCAGTACTTC | CASSQYGEETQYF
many | TRBJ1-2 | TRBV28 | NA | TGTGCCAGCGGCGACACCTACTATGGCTACACCTTC | CASGDTYYGYTF
few | TRBJ1-5 | TRBV2 | NA | TGTGCCAGCAGTGGGCTTGTCGGGCGGCAGCCCCAGCATTTT | CASSGLVGRQPQHF
many | TRBJ2-7 | TRBV20-1 | TRBD1 | TGCAGTGCTAGAGCCCCCGGGACAGGGTCCTACGAGCAGTACTTC | CSARAPGTGSYEQYF
many | TRBJ1-1 | TRBV11-2 | NA | TGTGCCAGCAGCTTAAATACGGCGAACACTGAAGCTTTCTTT | CASSLNTANTEAFF
NA | TRBJ2-7 | TRBV24-1 | NA | TGTGCCACCAGTGACGCGGCAGGCCCTCGGCAGTACTTC | CATSDAAGPRQYF
many | TRBJ1-6 | TRBV28 | NA | TGTGCCAGCAGTTTAAACATTGACTCCTATAATTCACCCCTCCACTTT | CASSLNIDSYNSPLHF
once | TRBJ1-5 | TRBV7-9 | NA | TGTGCCAGCAGCCCCCAAGCTGGGGGTCAGCCCCAGCATTTT | CASSPQAGGQPQHF
many | TRBJ2-5 | TRBV25-1 | NA | TGTGCCAGCAGTGAGGGGCGACTCGCCCAAGAGACCCAGTACTTC | CASSEGRLAQETQYF
many | TRBJ2-7 | TRBV30 | TRBD1 | TGTGCCCTAGACAGGGGCAGCTACGAGCAGTACTTC | CALDRGSYEQYF
many | TRBJ2-3 | TRBV28 | NA | TGTGCCAGCAGTCGTCCTGTTTTGAATACGCAGTATTTT | CASSRPVLNTQYF
NA | TRBJ2-5 | TRBV9 | NA | TGTGCCAGCAGCGTTACCTTAAGGGAGACCCAGTACTTC | CASSVTLRETQYF
many | TRBJ1-1 | TRBV30 | NA | TGTGCCTGGAGTGTACAGGGTGGGGGGAACACTGAAGCTTTCTTT | CAWSVQGGGNTEAFF
many | TRBJ2-4 | TRBV12-3/TRBV12-4 | NA | TGTGCCAGCAGTAGTCGAGCCAAAAACATTCAGTACTTC | CASSSRAKNIQYF
NA | TRBJ2-7 | TRBV7-2 | TRBD2 | TGTGCCAGCAGTCTGAAGGGGACTAGCGGCTACTACGAGCAGTACTTC | CASSLKGTSGYYEQYF
NA | TRBJ2-2 | TRBV7-3 | TRBD1 | TGTGCCAGCAGCCCCAGGACAGGGGGCTTCGCCGGGGAGCTGTTTTTT | CASSPRTGGFAGELFF
many | TRBJ2-5 | TRBV5-6 | NA | TGTGCCAGCAGCTTGGTCTCGCTGAGGGGTAAAGAGACCCAGTACTTC | CASSLVSLRGKETQYF
many | TRBJ2-7 | TRBV12-5 | NA | TGTGCTAGTGACAGGCAATCCTACGAGCAGTACTTC | CASDRQSYEQYF
many | TRBJ1-1 | TRBV12-3/TRBV12-4 | NA | TGTGCCAGCAGTTTAGTGGGGGCCAACACTGAAGCTTTCTTT | CASSLVGANTEAFF